Shown below are 24 T cell receptor beta chains from a single sample sequenced in a study of T cell repertoires in cytomegalovirus infection. MiXCR was run by TCRdb on the reads, yielding one entry per CDR3 protein. Here the sample spans 250,000 to 300,000 distinct CDR3 sequences, more than 20% being singletons. Sequencing was performed on PBMCs. The receptor source for this set is a human donor in good health (CMV status not recorded). Some clones in this sample may be carry-over from other donors' samples.

This chain joins TRBV7-9 and TRBJ1-1, with 9 bases that match TRBD1. The CDR3 has 14 residues. Germline-derived CDR1 and CDR2 are SEHNR and FQNEAQ (reference sequence). V gave up 5 bases and J gave up 3 bases; unmatched junction bases: 4. The CDR3 region has the DNA TGTGCCAGCAGCGGGACAGGGTTGGACACTGAAGCTTTCTTT. Amino acid sequence: CASSGTGLDTEAFF.

This chain connects TRBV27 to TRBJ2-2; possibly TRBD1 or TRBD2 for D (5 bases each). The CDR3 sequence is 11 residues long. Germline values: CDR1 MNHEY, CDR2 SMNVEV (reference sequence). The V end was cut by 8 bases, the J end by 5 bases, with 6 bases between. This CDR3 reads CASWGTGELFF. The CDR3 DNA is TGTGCCAGCTGGGGGACCGGGGAGCTGTTTTTT.

J is TRBJ1-5 and V is TRBV28; TRBD1 might be the D (6 bases). Germline CDR1 MDHEN, CDR2 SYDVKM. CDR3 size: 14 residues. The V end lost 7 bases, the J end lost 7 bases, and 17 bases lay between the germline ends. The CDR3 is CASNRGGPGQPQHF. The CDR3 bases are TGTGCCAGCAACCGGGGGGGGCCGGGACAGCCCCAGCATTTT.

This clonotype was counted at least ten times. The genes are TRBV7-9 and TRBJ1-2; TRBD1 agrees at 8 bases. V lost 5 bases to trimming and J lost 3 bases; unmatched junction nucleotides: 8. There are 15 residues in the CDR3. Germline V gives CDR1 SEHNR, CDR2 FQNEAQ (reference sequence). The CDR3 sequence is CASSHMGGQDYGYTF. The CDR3 bases are TGTGCCAGCAGCCACATGGGGGGACAGGACTATGGCTACACCTTC.

The chain links TRBV2 to TRBJ1-2; no clear D gene. The CDR3 covers 13 residues. The V gene's germline CDR1 is SNHLY and CDR2 FYNNEI. Trimming shortened V by 1 base and J by 3 bases, and 6 bases separated the two germline ends. CDR3 in DNA: TGTGCCAGCAGTGAAGGGGCGGACTATGGCTACACCTTC. This sequence encodes CASSEGADYGYTF.

The chain carries TRBV12-3 or TRBV12-4 and TRBJ1-4, with D tentatively TRBD1 (6 bases). CDR3 length equals 14 residues. V lost 6 bases and J lost 4, with 12 bases in between. The CDR3 sequence: CASSQTGNNEKLFF. The CDR3, as DNA: TGTGCCAGCAGCCAGACAGGCAATAATGAAAAACTGTTTTTT.

This clonotype occurred many times. The chain has TRBV7-2 and TRBJ2-7, with 7 bases matching TRBD2. CDR1 and CDR2 (germline): SGHTA, FQGNSA. The CDR3 has 14 amino acids. V lost 1 base and J lost 4; bases outside the gene matches: 4. The CDR3 DNA reads TGTGCCAGCAGCTTAGGGCGGGAGTTTTACGAGCAGTACTTC. It encodes CASSLGREFYEQYF.

This clonotype came up a few times. The rearrangement links TRBV24-1 to TRBJ2-5, with TRBD2 as a possible D gene (6 bases). V lost 4 bases, J lost 5 bases, and 10 bases lay in between. The CDR3 spans 13 residues. CDR1 and CDR2 (germline): KGHDR, SFDVKD. CDR3 nucleotide sequence: TGTGCCACCAGTGACCGTGGGAGGGAGACCCAGTACTTC. It yields the protein CATSDRGRETQYF.

The chain recombines TRBV14 with TRBJ1-6; the D is unclear. Germline values: CDR1 SGHDN, CDR2 FVKESK. The CDR3 is 13 residues long. Trimming took off 1 base at V and 12 bases at J, with 10 bases between the two ends. The CDR3 sequence: CASSQGPREPLHF. The CDR3, as DNA: TGTGCCAGCAGCCAAGGACCCCGCGAACCCCTCCACTTT.

Only one count was recorded for this clonotype. This rearrangement joins TRBV12-3 or TRBV12-4 to TRBJ2-1, with a tentative D call TRBD2 (6 bases). The CDR3 is made up of 15 amino acids. Trimming removed 5 bases from V and 8 bases from J, with 19 bases in between. The CDR3 sequence is CASSEGLANFYEQFF. CDR3 coding DNA: TGTGCCAGCAGTGAGGGACTGGCAAACTTTTATGAGCAGTTCTTC.

V gene TRBV10-3 combines with J gene TRBJ1-4; 9 bases align to TRBD1. This CDR3 has 16 amino acids. The V segment lost 5 bases and the J segment 0 bases; nucleotides outside the gene matches: 4. Germline loops: CDR1 ENHRY, CDR2 SYGVKD. The chain's CDR3 is CAISKGQGSTNEKLFF. CDR3 nucleotides: TGTGCCATCAGTAAGGGACAGGGCTCAACTAATGAAAAACTGTTTTTT.

J is TRBJ2-7 and V is TRBV20-1; TRBD1 agrees at 7 bases. The CDR3 runs 14 residues. The germline V gene encodes CDR1 DFQATT and CDR2 SNEGSKA (reference sequence). J lost 3 bases, V lost 6 bases, and 11 bases had no gene match. The CDR3 DNA follows: TGCAGTGCCCCCCACCGGGACAGCGGCTACGAGCAGTACTTC. Translated: CSAPHRDSGYEQYF.

This clonotype showed up many times. V gene TRBV7-6 combines with J gene TRBJ2-5, with D unresolved. The germline V and J ends were trimmed by 2 bases and 5 bases, with 9 bases remaining between them. CDR1 is SGHVS, CDR2 FNYEAQ, per germline. CDR3 size: 13 residues. CDR3 protein: CASSLWPQETQYF. The CDR3 bases are TGTGCCAGCAGCTTATGGCCCCAGGAGACCCAGTACTTC.

This clonotype was picked up a small number of times. The rearrangement joins TRBV28 to TRBJ1-5; D unresolved. The V gene's germline CDR1 is MDHEN and CDR2 SYDVKM. Trimming removed 6 bases from V and 7 bases from J, with 10 bases in between. The CDR3 is 12 amino acids. The CDR3 bases are TGTGCCAGCAGCCCAGGTGAACAGCCCCAGCATTTT. Translating gives CASSPGEQPQHF.

The CDR3 loop is CASSPMGTGQNQPQHF. CDR3 coding DNA: TGCGCCAGCAGCCCCATGGGCACAGGGCAGAATCAGCCCCAGCATTTT. The chain links TRBV5-1 to TRBJ1-5; D is perhaps TRBD1 (6 bases). Germline CDR1 reads SGHRS; CDR2 reads YFSETQ. V lost 4 bases and J lost 4, with 18 bases in between. The CDR3 has 16 amino acids.

The chain employs TRBV2 and TRBJ2-3; 7 bases align to TRBD1. V trimming: 6 bases; J trimming: 5 bases; junction bases outside the gene matches: 5. Germline CDR1 is SNHLY and CDR2 is FYNNEI. This CDR3 spans 13 amino acids. DNA for the CDR3: TGTGCCAGCAGAGAGACAGGGTTAGATACGCAGTATTTT. Translating it yields CASRETGLDTQYF.

This clonotype occurred a few times. This chain links TRBV12-3 or TRBV12-4 with TRBJ1-3; D is unclear. The CDR3 runs 14 residues. Trimming took 3 bases from V and 0 from J, leaving 6 bases between them. The CDR3 sequence is CASSFISSGNTIYF. For the CDR3, the DNA is TGTGCCAGCAGTTTTATCAGCTCTGGAAACACCATATATTTT.

This clonotype was picked up a small number of times. The chain employs TRBV10-1 and TRBJ2-3; 12 nucleotides agree with TRBD2. Germline CDR1 reads WNHNN; CDR2 reads SYGVQD (reference sequence). There are 16 residues in the CDR3. V shed 0 bases, J shed 6 bases, and the junction held 4 bases outside the gene matches. CDR3 nucleotide sequence: TGCGCCAGCAGTGAGTCGGGGACTAGCGGGCGGGATACGCAGTATTTT. Translation gives CASSESGTSGRDTQYF.

The V gene is TRBV5-1, the J gene TRBJ2-7; the D gene could be TRBD1 or TRBD2 (5 bases each). V lost 0 bases and J lost 5, with 15 bases in between. Germline V gene lookup returns CDR1 SGHRS and CDR2 YFSETQ. This CDR3 contains 15 residues. CDR3 sequence (DNA): TGCGCCAGCAGCTTGGCGGGCTCAGGGAGAAACGAGCAGTACTTC. Translation: CASSLAGSGRNEQYF.

V is TRBV15 and J is TRBJ1-5; D gene uncertain. CDR1 is LNHNV, CDR2 YYDKDF, per germline (reference sequence). Between the trimmed V and J ends, which lost 5 bases and 0 bases, there was a span of 20 bases. CDR3 size: 18 residues. The DNA of the CDR3 is TGTGCCACCAGCCTCGGACCCTCCGGGCAATATAGCAATCAGCCCCAGCATTTT. Protein product: CATSLGPSGQYSNQPQHF.

The table lists this clonotype with many counts. The rearrangement uses TRBV20-1 and TRBJ2-1; TRBD1 is a possible D gene (5 bases). The CDR3 consists of 14 residues. The germline V gene has CDR1 DFQATT and CDR2 SNEGSKA (reference sequence). The V and J ends lost 4 bases and 0 bases respectively, with 10 bases between them. CDR3 sequence: CSAKDISSYNEQFF. As DNA, the CDR3 is TGCAGTGCTAAGGACATCAGCTCCTACAATGAGCAGTTCTTC.

This clonotype turned up a few times. The chain recombines TRBV6-5 with TRBJ2-2, with D perhaps matching TRBD2 (6 bases). Trimming pared 4 bases from V and 7 bases from J, leaving 10 bases between. This CDR3 contains 13 residues. CDR1 MNHEY and CDR2 SVGAGI come from the germline V gene. The CDR3 region is CASSSAGSGELFF. The CDR3 coding sequence is TGTGCCAGCAGTTCTGCGGGGAGCGGGGAGCTGTTTTTT.

This clonotype was counted only a few times. The V and J genes are TRBV19 and TRBJ2-7; D may be TRBD2 (6 bases). Trimming cost V 8 bases and J 3 bases, with 20 bases left between them. Germline loops: CDR1 LNHDA, CDR2 SQIVND (reference sequence). The CDR3 sequence is 15 residues long. Here the CDR3 reads CASAVRDRENYEQYF. The DNA for the CDR3 is TGTGCCAGTGCTGTTAGGGACCGGGAGAACTACGAGCAGTACTTC. The whole variable domain, remainder taken from reference TRBV19 and TRBJ2-7, is DGGITQSPKYLFRKEGQNVTLSCEQNLNHDAMYWYRQDPGQGLRLIYYSQIVNDFQKGDIAEGYSVSREKKESFPLTVTSAQKNPTAFYLCASAVRDRENYEQYFGPGTRLTVT.

The V and J genes are TRBV28 and TRBJ2-4; 15 positions match TRBD2. In germline, CDR1 is MDHEN, CDR2 SYDVKM. The CDR3 loop spans 17 amino acids. J gave up 1 base and V 5 bases, and 3 bases lay outside the gene matches. The CDR3 loop reads CASSMGLAGGAKNIQYF. Here the CDR3 DNA reads TGTGCCAGCAGTATGGGACTAGCGGGAGGCGCCAAAAACATTCAGTACTTC.